These 21 T cell receptor beta chains share one sample of origin, sequenced in a study of OX40 agonist ivuxolimab in advanced cancers. Libraries were made using the immunoSEQ multiplex PCR assay. Sourced from immuneACCESS, this table was stored by TCRdb with only in-frame sequences that have V and J called. A share of the clones is absent; for the studies checked, an unresolved V gene accounts for under half, and the remainder has no known explanation. The sample profile shows 50,000 to 75,000 clones; roughly 90% of them were found once. The ten largest clonotypes hold 0.5% to 0.75% of the sample. The sequencing here drew on CD4+ or CD8+ T cells sorted from blood, taken in a trial of the OX40 agonist ivuxolimab. The receptor set was obtained from an adult with an advanced solid tumor such as melanoma, head and neck, liver or kidney cancer.

The rearrangement uses TRBV9 and TRBJ2-7; D unclear. V dropped 5 bases and J dropped 0 bases, with 3 bases sitting between them. CDR3 length: 11 amino acids. Germline CDR1 and CDR2: SGDLS and YYNGEE. CDR3 protein: CASSYSYEQYF. The CDR3 DNA reads TGTGCCAGCAGTTACTCCTACGAGCAGTACTTC.

The genes are TRBV7-9 and TRBJ1-4, with D unresolved. The V end was cut by 1 base, the J end by 5 bases, with 5 bases between. In germline, CDR1 is SEHNR, CDR2 FQNEAQ (reference sequence). The CDR3 is 13 amino acids. The CDR3, as DNA: TGTGCCAGCAGCTTAGGCCCGAATGAAAAACTGTTTTTT. This encodes CASSLGPNEKLFF.

The genes are TRBV6-1 and TRBJ2-7; 9 bases fit TRBD2. Germline CDR1 is MNHNS and CDR2 is SASEGT. J lost 2 bases, V lost 6 bases, and 5 bases had no gene match. The CDR3 has 14 amino acids. CDR3: CASSSSGITYEQYF. Here the CDR3 DNA reads TGTGCCAGCAGCTCTAGCGGGATCACCTACGAGCAGTACTTC.

The chain combines TRBV19 with TRBJ2-3; 9 nucleotides align to TRBD2. The CDR3 has 15 residues. The V and J ends lost 2 bases and 4 bases, in that order; junction bases with no gene match: 4. CDR1 is LNHDA, CDR2 SQIVND, per germline (reference sequence). CDR3: CASSIQGTSSDTQYF. The CDR3 region has the DNA TGTGCCAGTAGTATACAAGGGACTAGCTCAGATACGCAGTATTTT.

The gene calls are TRBV5-1 and TRBJ2-3, with 10 bases aligning to TRBD1. The CDR3 has 14 residues. Losses at the gene ends were 3 bases for V and 3 bases for J; bases not matched to a gene: 1. Germline lookup yields CDR1 SGHRS and CDR2 YFSETQ. As DNA, the CDR3 is TGCGCCAGCAGCTCGGGACAGGGGACAGATACGCAGTATTTT. Translation: CASSSGQGTDTQYF.

This chain joins TRBV29-1 and TRBJ1-1; maybe TRBD1 (6 bases). There are 13 residues in the CDR3. Trimming removed 6 bases at V and 1 base at J, with 12 bases between. From germline, CDR1 is SQVTM and CDR2 ANQGSEA. For the CDR3, the DNA is TGCAGCGTGAGGGGGGAATCGAACACTGAAGCTTTCTTT. It translates to CSVRGESNTEAFF.

V is TRBV7-9 and J is TRBJ1-4; D remains ambiguous. Trimming removed 7 bases at V and 7 bases at J, with 13 bases between. This CDR3 comprises 13 residues. Germline assignment: CDR1 SEHNR and CDR2 FQNEAQ (reference sequence). This chain's CDR3 is CASTGQAGEKLFF. The DNA for the CDR3 is TGTGCCAGCACCGGGCAGGCTGGTGAAAAACTGTTTTTT.

Comments on this clone: At one end, the junction sequence differs from germline, possibly due to a read error. The chain recombines TRBV19 with TRBJ1-5; 8 bases agree with TRBD1. Germline V gene lookup returns CDR1 LNHDA and CDR2 SQIVND (reference sequence). The CDR3 runs 15 residues. The DNA of the CDR3 is TGTGCCAGTAGCATAGGACAGGGATCTAATCAGCCCCAGCATTTT. It encodes CASSIGQGSNQPQHF.

The chain uses TRBV5-1 and TRBJ2-1, with TRBD2 identical over 10 bases. The length of the CDR3 is 16 residues. V dropped 1 base and J dropped 7; count of bases not matched to a gene: 8. CDR1 and CDR2 from the germline V gene are SGHRS and YFSETQ. CDR3 bases: TGCGCCAGCAGCTTGATGCTGGCTAGCGGGAGTAATGAGCAGTTCTTC. Amino acid sequence: CASSLMLASGSNEQFF. Complete variable domain (other parts from reference TRBV5-1 and TRBJ2-1): KAGVTQTPRYLIKTRGQQVTLSCSPISGHRSVSWYQQTPGQGLQFLFEYFSETQRNKGNFPGRFSGRQFSNSRSEMNVSTLELGDSALYLCASSLMLASGSNEQFFGPGTRLTVL.

This chain connects TRBV30 to TRBJ2-3; D is possibly TRBD1 (6 bases). The CDR3 length is 14 residues. From germline, CDR1 is GTSNPN and CDR2 SVGIG (reference sequence). Trimming cost V 1 base and J 2 bases, with 10 bases left between them. This chain's CDR3 is CAWSATGYTDTQYF. For the CDR3, the DNA is TGTGCCTGGAGTGCTACAGGGTACACAGATACGCAGTATTTT.

The J gene is TRBJ1-2, the V gene TRBV5-5; 7 bases fit TRBD1. J lost 3 bases, V lost 5 bases, and 7 bases had no gene match. The CDR3 spans 14 residues. Germline V CDR1 and CDR2: SGHKS, YYEKEE (reference sequence). DNA for the CDR3: TGTGCCAGCAGTTTAGGGGGCGCCGACTATGGCTACACCTTC. Translated: CASSLGGADYGYTF.

CDR3 DNA sequence: TGTGCCAGCAGCTTGGAACAGGGGGCTACCGGGGAGCTGTTTTTT. Translating gives CASSLEQGATGELFF. The V and J genes are TRBV5-4 and TRBJ2-2; 9 bases are shared with TRBD1. V trimming: 0 bases; J trimming: 5 bases; junction bases outside the gene matches: 2. The CDR3 is 15 residues long. Germline CDR1 and CDR2: SGHNT and YYREEE (reference sequence).

CDR3 in DNA: TGTGCCAGCAGTTTATTGTTGATGACTAACTATGGCTACACCTTC. Translation: CASSLLLMTNYGYTF. The chain uses TRBV27 and TRBJ1-2, with D hard to call. V shed 1 base and J shed 0 bases, with 9 bases lying between them. The CDR3 extends over 15 amino acids. The germline V gene has CDR1 MNHEY and CDR2 SMNVEV (reference sequence).

The chain links TRBV7-2 to TRBJ1-1; tentative D call: TRBD1 (6 bases). Trimming cost V 4 bases and J 1 base, with 10 bases left between them. The CDR3 is 14 residues long. The V gene's germline CDR1 is SGHTA and CDR2 FQGNSA. The CDR3 DNA reads TGTGCCAGCAGCTCGGGGGCTCCGAACACTGAAGCTTTCTTT. This sequence encodes CASSSGAPNTEAFF.

The chain carries TRBV5-5 and TRBJ1-4, with 7 bases matching TRBD1. The CDR3 is made up of 14 amino acids. V shed 1 base and J 8 bases; nucleotides not matched to a gene: 5. CDR1 is SGHKS and CDR2 is YYEKEE in the germline V gene (reference sequence). This CDR3 reads CASSLLGGLEKLFF. The CDR3 coding sequence is TGTGCCAGCAGCTTGTTAGGGGGCCTGGAAAAACTGTTTTTT.

The V gene is TRBV5-5, the J gene TRBJ2-3, with D perhaps assigned TRBD1 or TRBD2 (5 bases each). In germline, CDR1 is SGHKS, CDR2 YYEKEE (reference sequence). Deletions cut 1 base from V and 1 base from J, with 16 bases between. The CDR3 spans 17 residues. The CDR3 sequence is CASSLTVRGAGTDTQYF. As DNA, the CDR3 is TGTGCCAGCAGCTTGACTGTCCGGGGCGCGGGCACAGATACGCAGTATTTT.

Here the CDR3 reads CASSLTSGSYNEQFF. Here the CDR3 DNA reads TGTGCCAGCAGCTTAACTAGCGGGTCCTACAATGAGCAGTTCTTC. V is TRBV11-3 and J is TRBJ2-1; 9 bases agree with TRBD2. The V and J ends lost 2 bases and 1 base, in that order; junction bases with no gene match: 0. The CDR3 is made up of 15 amino acids. Germline V CDR1 and CDR2: SGHNT, YENEEA.

The CDR3 spells CASSVGGQSYEQYF. Here the CDR3 DNA reads TGTGCCAGCAGCGTAGGAGGACAGAGCTACGAGCAGTACTTC. V and J are TRBV9 and TRBJ2-7, with a weak D call TRBD1 (6 bases). The ends were cut back, 0 bases at V and 3 bases at J, with 10 bases in the middle. The CDR3 covers 14 residues. Per the germline V gene, CDR1 is SGDLS and CDR2 is YYNGEE.

The chain has TRBV6-5 and TRBJ1-2; a weak D match, TRBD1 (5 bases). Trimming pared 2 bases from V and 8 bases from J, leaving 18 bases between. CDR3 size: 15 residues. From germline, CDR1 is MNHEY and CDR2 SVGAGI. The CDR3 nucleotides read TGTGCCAGCAGTTACAGCGGACAATATTCCAGCGGCTACACCTTC. This sequence encodes CASSYSGQYSSGYTF.

The CDR3 nucleotides are TGTGCCAGCAGCTCCGGGACCTCTCCCGACAATGAGCAGTTCTTC. It yields the protein CASSSGTSPDNEQFF. The chain links TRBV11-3 to TRBJ2-1; D may be TRBD1 or TRBD2 (5 bases each). The CDR3 consists of 15 residues. Trimming left V 4 bases short and J 5 bases short, with 15 bases between. Germline values: CDR1 SGHNT, CDR2 YENEEA.

This rearrangement joins TRBV29-1 to TRBJ1-2, with 9 bases lining up with TRBD1. Trimming removed 6 bases from V and 2 bases from J; junction bases left unmatched: 4. In germline, CDR1 is SQVTM, CDR2 ANQGSEA. The CDR3 loop spans 13 amino acids. The DNA for the CDR3 is TGCAGCGTGACAGGGGGGACAAACTATGGCTACACCTTC. Translating it yields CSVTGGTNYGYTF.